These 29 T cell receptor beta chains came from one sample sequenced in a study of blood T cells in healthy people across ages. The authors ran a second PCR of about 6 to 11 cycles using a sample-barcoded 5' primer and a J-beta primer mix. One entry per CDR3 protein, called by TCRdb with MiXCR from the 5' RACE reads. The sample carries approximately 800,000 distinct CDR3 sequences, around half recorded once. The specimen was blood. These receptor sequences come from a man older than 75 in good health.

This clonotype has just a few counts. The chain joins TRBV20-1 to TRBJ2-7; 10 bases map to TRBD2. Trimming removed 6 bases from V and 3 bases from J; junction bases left unmatched: 11. The CDR3 contains 15 residues. Germline assignment: CDR1 DFQATT and CDR2 SNEGSKA (reference sequence). The CDR3 loop is CSAPRSGTSVYEQYF. CDR3 DNA: TGCAGTGCCCCAAGGTCCGGGACTAGCGTCTACGAGCAGTACTTC.

J is TRBJ2-1 and V is TRBV20-1; 12 nucleotides match TRBD2. The germline V gene has CDR1 DFQATT and CDR2 SNEGSKA (reference sequence). J lost 7 bases, V lost 3 bases, and 4 bases had no gene match. The CDR3 contains 14 residues. The CDR3 nucleotides read TGCAGTGCTAGCTCTAGCGGGAGGGTAAATGAGCAGTTCTTC. Protein product: CSASSSGRVNEQFF.

The rearrangement uses TRBV20-1 and TRBJ1-4; tentatively, D is TRBD1 (5 bases). This CDR3 has 13 residues. V was pared by 3 bases and J by 2 bases, with 7 bases between. Germline CDR1 reads DFQATT; CDR2 reads SNEGSKA (reference sequence). CDR3 DNA sequence: TGCAGTGCTAGGCGGGGGACTAATGAAAAACTGTTTTTT. Its translation is CSARRGTNEKLFF.

The gene calls are TRBV10-1 and TRBJ2-3; no clear D. The ends were cut back, 6 bases at V and 4 bases at J, with 14 bases in the middle. Germline-derived CDR1 and CDR2 are WNHNN and SYGVQD (reference sequence). There are 14 residues in the CDR3. The CDR3 reads CASSQNLGSDTQYF. The CDR3 bases are TGCGCCAGCAGCCAAAATCTTGGGTCAGATACGCAGTATTTT.

This clonotype was seen only a few times. This chain links TRBV12-3 or TRBV12-4 with TRBJ2-7; D is perhaps TRBD1 (6 bases). Trimming removed 5 bases at V and 0 bases at J, with 14 bases between. This CDR3 region has 15 residues. In DNA form, the CDR3 reads TGTGCCAGCAGTCAGAGACAGGAGAGCTCCTACGAGCAGTACTTC. Its protein product is CASSQRQESSYEQYF.

The chain joins TRBV7-2 to TRBJ2-2; D gene unclear. This CDR3 spans 16 amino acids. The germline V gene encodes CDR1 SGHTA and CDR2 FQGNSA. The V end was cut by 3 bases, the J end by 0 bases, with 11 bases between. CDR3 DNA: TGTGCCAGCAGCTTTCGTGACGGCGCGAACACCGGGGAGCTGTTTTTT. Translation: CASSFRDGANTGELFF.

Ten or more counts support this clonotype. The chain recombines TRBV11-1 with TRBJ2-7; no clear D. This CDR3 has 12 amino acids. CDR1 SGHAT and CDR2 FQDESV come from the germline V gene (reference sequence). Trimming left V 5 bases short and J 3 bases short, with 8 bases between. The CDR3 here is CASSRVNYEQYF. CDR3 DNA: TGTGCCAGCAGCCGTGTCAACTACGAGCAGTACTTC.

This clonotype was counted between two and nine times. The chain combines TRBV29-1 with TRBJ2-5; 11 bases agree with TRBD2. This CDR3 spans 13 amino acids. CDR1 SQVTM and CDR2 ANQGSEA come from the germline V gene. V dropped 7 bases and J dropped 11; count of bases not matched to a gene: 12. The CDR3 loop reads CSAQLAGASEQYF. As DNA, the CDR3 is TGCAGCGCGCAACTAGCGGGAGCCAGTGAGCAGTACTTC.

The chain uses TRBV21-1 and TRBJ2-1; no check of the table's D call, TRBD1, against the DNA was made. TRBV21-1 is a recognized pseudogene. The CDR3 contains 17 residues. The CDR3 nucleotides read TGTGCCAGCAGCCCCCCAGGGGGCGGGAAATCCTACAATGAGCAGTTCTTC. Translation gives CASSPPGGGKSYNEQFF.

There are a few counts of this clonotype. This chain connects TRBV7-9 to TRBJ2-4; weak D call: TRBD1 (5 bases). CDR1 and CDR2 (germline): SEHNR, FQNEAQ (reference sequence). This CDR3 region has 11 residues. V was cut by 7 bases and J by 13 bases, with 14 bases left in between. CDR3 nucleotides: TGTGCCAGCACGGACAAAGAGGCCCAGTACTTC. Amino acid sequence: CASTDKEAQYF.

The J gene is TRBJ2-1, the V gene TRBV9, with 7 bases fitting TRBD2. The CDR3 contains 16 residues. The junction had 10 bases not matched to a gene; V was cut back by 0 bases and J by 7 bases. Germline V CDR1 and CDR2: SGDLS, YYNGEE. This CDR3 is CASSVDGRREGNEQFF. CDR3 sequence (DNA): TGTGCCAGCAGCGTAGACGGTAGAAGGGAGGGTAATGAGCAGTTCTTC.

This clonotype was detected a few times. The chain recombines TRBV12-3 or TRBV12-4 with TRBJ1-4; D is unclear. Trimming removed 3 bases from V and 7 bases from J, with 15 bases in between. There are 15 residues in the CDR3. CDR3 protein: CASSFLLGYSEKLFF. The CDR3 coding sequence is TGTGCCAGCAGTTTTCTGCTAGGGTATAGTGAAAAACTGTTTTTT.

The V call is TRBV7-2, the J call TRBJ2-7, with a weak D call TRBD2 (5 bases). CDR3 length: 13 amino acids. The germline V gene has CDR1 SGHTA and CDR2 FQGNSA. V was pared by 5 bases and J by 2 bases, with 10 bases between. For the CDR3, the DNA is TGTGCCAGCAGCCTCGGGATCGCCTACGAGCAGTACTTC. This gives the protein CASSLGIAYEQYF.

The chain combines TRBV27 with TRBJ2-4, with D perhaps TRBD1 or TRBD2 (5 bases each). Gene TRBJ2-5 matches the end of the DNA better, so the J call may be wrong. The CDR3 is 17 amino acids. Per the germline V gene, CDR1 is MNHEY and CDR2 is SMNVEV (reference sequence). The CDR3: CASRTITGTSDKETQYF. In DNA, the CDR3 is TGTGCCAGCAGGACAATAACCGGGACGAGCGACAAAGAGACCCAGTACTTC.

The chain combines TRBV18 with TRBJ1-1; D possibly corresponds to TRBD1 (6 bases). CDR1 is KGHSH, CDR2 LQKENI, per germline. This CDR3 comprises 11 residues. V shed 7 bases and J shed 8 bases, with 11 bases lying between them. As DNA, the CDR3 is TGTGCCAGCTACAGGGATTCCGAAGCTTTCTTT. It yields the protein CASYRDSEAFF.

A note on this clonotype: Mismatch with germline at one junction end may stem from a read error. The rearrangement joins TRBV12-3 or TRBV12-4 to TRBJ2-3; a possible D gene is TRBD1 (5 bases). The CDR3 is 15 amino acids. The CDR3 DNA is TGTGCCGGCAGACGGACAAGGGCCCTCACAGATACGCAGTATTTT. Amino acids: CAGRRTRALTDTQYF.

The rearrangement uses TRBV7-6 and TRBJ1-6, with D perhaps TRBD1 (5 bases). CDR3 length: 17 amino acids. The V gene lost 1 base and the J gene lost 5 bases, with 15 bases spanning the gap. Germline CDR1 is SGHVS and CDR2 is FNYEAQ. CDR3 residues: CASSLGPRGHNNSPLHF. In DNA form, the CDR3 reads TGTGCCAGCAGCTTAGGCCCGCGCGGACACAATAATTCACCCCTCCACTTT.

The chain recombines TRBV28 with TRBJ1-5, with D perhaps TRBD1 (6 bases). The CDR3 contains 15 residues. V lost 8 bases and J lost 5, with 19 bases in between. Germline V gene sequence: CDR1 MDHEN, CDR2 SYDVKM. Written as DNA, the CDR3 is TGTGCCAGCCAAAGCAGCGGCGGGGGCCATCAGCCCCAGCATTTT. Translated, it gives CASQSSGGGHQPQHF.

The chain uses TRBV11-2 and TRBJ1-2; TRBD1 matches 8 bases. CDR1 and CDR2 from the germline V gene are SGHAT and FQNNGV. Germline trimming cut 4 bases from V and 8 bases from J; bases unmatched to any gene: 12. The CDR3 consists of 15 residues. CDR3 residues: CASSSQPQGAGGYTF. CDR3 nucleotides: TGTGCCAGCAGCTCCCAACCCCAGGGGGCAGGGGGCTACACCTTC.

V and J are TRBV20-1 and TRBJ2-3, with TRBD1 matching over 7 bases. Germline CDR1 is DFQATT and CDR2 is SNEGSKA (reference sequence). V lost 3 bases and J lost 4; bases outside the gene matches: 7. CDR3 length: 14 residues. CDR3 loop: CSARLRGYSDTQYF. The DNA for the CDR3 is TGCAGTGCTAGGCTCAGGGGGTACTCAGATACGCAGTATTTT.

This clonotype was counted a few times. The chain links TRBV20-1 to TRBJ2-5; D is unclear. V shed 2 bases and J shed 5 bases, with 18 bases lying between them. The CDR3 length is 15 residues. Germline loops: CDR1 DFQATT, CDR2 SNEGSKA (reference sequence). The CDR3: CSARSFTGAEETQYF. The CDR3, as DNA: TGCAGTGCTAGATCTTTTACCGGCGCCGAGGAGACCCAGTACTTC.

Comment on this clonotype: Since a much larger clone is just one base distant, this may be a read error. The chain has TRBV12-3 or TRBV12-4 and TRBJ2-5, with 9 positions matching TRBD1. The DNA matches TRBJ2-7 better at its end, which makes the J call doubtful. This CDR3 has 14 amino acids. In nucleotides, the CDR3 is TGTGCCAGCGAGCCGGGACAGGGATCCCACGAGCAGTACTTC. Its translation: CASEPGQGSHEQYF.

This clonotype was seen repeatedly, ten times or more. The CDR3 DNA follows: TGCAGCGCCCGGGCTAGCGGGAGTAATGAGCAGTTCTTC. It encodes CSARASGSNEQFF. The chain links TRBV29-1 to TRBJ2-1; 10 bases map to TRBD2. The CDR3 has 13 amino acids. The germline gives CDR1 SQVTM, CDR2 ANQGSEA. Trimming at V came to 7 bases and at J to 7 bases, leaving 7 bases not matched to a gene.

V is TRBV28 and J is TRBJ2-7; D is unresolved. Germline CDR1 and CDR2: MDHEN and SYDVKM. Trimming removed 8 bases at V and 9 bases at J, with 14 bases between. There are 11 residues in the CDR3. The CDR3 bases are TGTGCCAGCCCGTTGGGCAGCCTGCAGTACTTC. Its protein product is CASPLGSLQYF.

This clonotype was picked up a small number of times. The V call is TRBV29-1, the J call TRBJ2-1; no reliable D call. The V gene lost 7 bases and the J gene lost 0 bases, with 10 bases spanning the gap. Germline V gene data show CDR1 as SQVTM and CDR2 as ANQGSEA. The CDR3 runs 13 residues. DNA of the CDR3: TGCAGCGCTGAGGAAGCCTCCTACAATGAGCAGTTCTTC. It codes for CSAEEASYNEQFF.

This clonotype was seen only a few times. The chain combines TRBV4-1 with TRBJ2-3, with D perhaps TRBD2 (5 bases). V shed 0 bases and J shed 0 bases, with 7 bases lying between them. This CDR3 comprises 15 residues. CDR1 and CDR2 (germline): MGHRA, YSYEKL. As DNA, the CDR3 is TGCGCCAGCAGCCAAGATCGGACTAGCACAGATACGCAGTATTTT. This codes for CASSQDRTSTDTQYF.

This clonotype was detected only a few times. The V gene is TRBV20-1, the J gene TRBJ2-3; tentatively, D is TRBD1 (5 bases). The CDR3 contains 15 residues. Germline CDR1 DFQATT, CDR2 SNEGSKA (reference sequence). V was cut by 0 bases and J by 3 bases, with 13 bases left in between. CDR3 sequence: CSARDPKGRTDTQYF. CDR3 in DNA: TGCAGTGCTAGAGATCCGAAGGGGCGGACAGATACGCAGTATTTT.

CDR3 sequence reads: CASTLSAHEQFF. The CDR3, as DNA: TGTGCCAGCACCCTCAGCGCGCATGAGCAGTTCTTC. The chain uses TRBV6-6 and TRBJ2-1; D gene ambiguous. Germline V gives CDR1 MNHNY, CDR2 SVGAGI (reference sequence). This CDR3 has 12 residues. V was clipped by 7 bases and J by 8 bases, with 12 bases between them.

This chain joins TRBV7-2 and TRBJ2-1; D not certain. With 2 bases removed from V and 3 bases from J, the gap between germline ends came to 23 bases. The CDR3 is made up of 19 amino acids. Germline values: CDR1 SGHTA, CDR2 FQGNSA. CDR3 in DNA: TGTACCAGCAGCTTACGTTGGTCAAGAACAGAGAGAATCTACAATGAGCAGTTCTTC. It codes for CTSSLRWSRTERIYNEQFF.